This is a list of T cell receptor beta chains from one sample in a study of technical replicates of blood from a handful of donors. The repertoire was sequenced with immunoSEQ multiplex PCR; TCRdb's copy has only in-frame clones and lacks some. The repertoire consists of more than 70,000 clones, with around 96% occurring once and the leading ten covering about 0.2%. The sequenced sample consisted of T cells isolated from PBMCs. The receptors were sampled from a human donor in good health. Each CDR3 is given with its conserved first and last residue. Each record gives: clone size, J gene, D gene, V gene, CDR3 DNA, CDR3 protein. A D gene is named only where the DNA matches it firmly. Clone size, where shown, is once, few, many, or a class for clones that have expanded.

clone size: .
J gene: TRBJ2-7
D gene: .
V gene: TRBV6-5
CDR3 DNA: TGTGCCAGCAGTTACTCTGACAGAGCCTACGAGCAGTACTTC
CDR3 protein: CASSYSDRAYEQYF

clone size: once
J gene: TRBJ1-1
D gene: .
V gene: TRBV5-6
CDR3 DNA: TGTGCCAGCAGCTTGGAACAGAACACTGAAGCTTTCTTT
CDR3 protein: CASSLEQNTEAFF

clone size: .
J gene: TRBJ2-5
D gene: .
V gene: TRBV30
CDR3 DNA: TGTGCCTGGAGTGTACTCGGTAGCGGAGCCCAAGAGACCCAGTACTTC
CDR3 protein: CAWSVLGSGAQETQYF

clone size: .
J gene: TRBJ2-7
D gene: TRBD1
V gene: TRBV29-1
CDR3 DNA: TGCAGCGTTGTAACAGGGGGCGCCTACGAGCAGTACTTC
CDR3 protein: CSVVTGGAYEQYF

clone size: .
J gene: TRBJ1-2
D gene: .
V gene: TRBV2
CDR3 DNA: TGTGGGGGGCGGACCGACGAACGTGGCTACACCTTC
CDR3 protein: CGGRTDERGYTF

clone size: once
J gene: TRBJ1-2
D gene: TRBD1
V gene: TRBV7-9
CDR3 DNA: TGTGCCAGCAGCGATGGACAGGGCAGGCATGGCTACACCTTC
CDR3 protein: CASSDGQGRHGYTF

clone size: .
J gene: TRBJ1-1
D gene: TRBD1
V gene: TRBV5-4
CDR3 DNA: TGTGCCAGCAGCGATGGACAGGGACTGAACACTGAAGCTTTCTTT
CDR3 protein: CASSDGQGLNTEAFF

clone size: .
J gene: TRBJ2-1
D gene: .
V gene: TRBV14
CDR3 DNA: TGTGCCAGCAGCCAAGGGTCATTGAGTGGTGAGCAGTTCTTC
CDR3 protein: CASSQGSLSGEQFF

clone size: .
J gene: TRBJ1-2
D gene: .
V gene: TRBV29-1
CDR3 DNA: TGCAGCGCCACAGGGACCTATGGCTACACCTTC
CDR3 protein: CSATGTYGYTF

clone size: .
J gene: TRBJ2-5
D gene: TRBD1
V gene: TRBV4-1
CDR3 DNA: TGCGCCAGCAGCCTAATTGACAGGGGAGAGACCCAGTACTTC
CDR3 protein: CASSLIDRGETQYF

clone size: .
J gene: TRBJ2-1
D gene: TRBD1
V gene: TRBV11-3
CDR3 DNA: TGTGCCAGCAGCGCTGAAACGGGACAGGGCTCTATTGGTGCGTACAATGAGCAGTTCTTC
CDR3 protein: CASSAETGQGSIGAYNEQFF